This T cell receptor (beta chain) was captured by sequencing in a study of CD8 T cells in Susac syndrome. The RNA input was roughly 0.45 to 1 ug, and it was reverse transcribed with random hexamers. Multiplex PCR with immunoSEQ amplified the TCR beta CDR3 across 54 Vbeta and 13 Jbeta. TCRdb called the immunoSEQ multiplex PCR reads again in MiXCR, with one record for every CDR3 protein. The profile shows roughly 120,000 distinct CDR3 sequences, around 94% of them singletons. Germline assignment: CDR1 SGHRS and CDR2 YFSETQ. With V trimmed by 1 base and J by 8 bases, 8 bases remained unmatched. This CDR3 spans 16 amino acids.

The V and J genes are TRBV5-1 and TRBJ2-2; TRBD2 aligns across 10 bases. This clonotype originated in a human donor in good health. Sequenced: CD4+ T cells from PBMCs. The CDR3 is CASSLRSGRAGGELFF. The CDR3 region has the DNA TGCGCCAGCAGCTTGAGGAGCGGGAGGGCCGGAGGGGAGCTGTTTTTT.